The rows below give T cell receptor beta chains drawn from one sample of a study of CD8+ T cells in alopecia areata. The protocol was immunoSEQ multiplex PCR, while the TCRdb copy is restricted to in-frame clones and leaves out a portion. The repertoire holds a few hundred thousand clones, with under 80% as singletons. The sequenced sample was CD4+ T cells sorted from blood, obtained at week 0. The receptors were gathered from a human donor with alopecia areata. Each CDR3 is given with its conserved first and last residue. Fields, in order: V gene, J gene, CDR3 protein.

>TRBV5-1|TRBJ1-2
CASSLGGRNPYGYTF
>TRBV5-1|TRBJ1-4
CASSLAGGTALFF
>TRBV5-4|TRBJ2-3
CASSWDSTDTQYF
>TRBV7-9|TRBJ2-3
CASSKGVGPDTQYF
>TRBV6-5|TRBJ1-2
CASTSGGRGYTF
>TRBV27|TRBJ2-1
CASSLSRGARNEQFF
>TRBV7-3|TRBJ2-5
CASSLTGTLGETQYF
>TRBV12-5|TRBJ2-2
CASRRNTGELFF
>TRBV15|TRBJ2-7
CATSRDPGGSYEQYF
>TRBV29-1|TRBJ2-1
CSVEVTGVRQFF
>TRBV5-6|TRBJ1-1
CASSLAPRDTEAFF
>TRBV7-2|TRBJ2-3
CASSLATLSAGDTQYF
>TRBV25-1|TRBJ2-7
CANPRGGEYEQYF
>TRBV27|TRBJ1-5
CASSFFRGGGQPQHF
>TRBV5-1|TRBJ2-1
CASRRTGNNEQFF
>TRBV5-1|TRBJ2-3
CASSLVVASDTQYF
>TRBV5-1|TRBJ2-7
CASSWGQVTGEQYF
>TRBV6-5|TRBJ2-5
CASSSQGANQETQYF
>TRBV30|TRBJ2-3
CAWNGQQTDTQYF
>TRBV27|TRBJ1-5
CASSLLGPNQPQHF
>TRBV29-1|TRBJ2-7
CSVGDYEQYF
>TRBV6-5|TRBJ1-5
CASRDGFDQPQHF
>TRBV6-6|TRBJ2-5
CASSPGPETQYF
>TRBV9|TRBJ2-7
CASSVGQGFYEQYF
>TRBV29-1|TRBJ2-7
CSVKNGQMPYEQYF
>TRBV6-1|TRBJ2-1
CASSDPSGGILSSYNEQFF
>TRBV29-1|TRBJ2-7
CSGGTGPYEQYF